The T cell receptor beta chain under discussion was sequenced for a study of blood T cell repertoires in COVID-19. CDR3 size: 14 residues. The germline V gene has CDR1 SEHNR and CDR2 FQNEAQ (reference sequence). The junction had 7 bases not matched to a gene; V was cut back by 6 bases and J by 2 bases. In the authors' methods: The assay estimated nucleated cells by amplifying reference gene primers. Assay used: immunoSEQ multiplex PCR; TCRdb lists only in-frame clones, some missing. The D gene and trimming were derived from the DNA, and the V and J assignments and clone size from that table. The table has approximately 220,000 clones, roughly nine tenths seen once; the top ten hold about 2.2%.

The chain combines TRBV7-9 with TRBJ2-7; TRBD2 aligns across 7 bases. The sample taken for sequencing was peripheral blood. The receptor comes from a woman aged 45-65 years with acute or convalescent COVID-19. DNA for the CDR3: TGTGCCAGCAGAAGGGGACTACCTCCCTACGAGCAGTACTTC. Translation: CASRRGLPPYEQYF. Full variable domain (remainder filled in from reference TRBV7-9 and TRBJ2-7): DTGVSQNPRHKITKRGQNVTFRCDPISEHNRLYWYRQTLGQGPEFLTYFQNEAQLEKSRLLSDRFSAERPKGSFSTLEIQRTEQGDSAMYLCASRRGLPPYEQYFGPGTRLTVT.